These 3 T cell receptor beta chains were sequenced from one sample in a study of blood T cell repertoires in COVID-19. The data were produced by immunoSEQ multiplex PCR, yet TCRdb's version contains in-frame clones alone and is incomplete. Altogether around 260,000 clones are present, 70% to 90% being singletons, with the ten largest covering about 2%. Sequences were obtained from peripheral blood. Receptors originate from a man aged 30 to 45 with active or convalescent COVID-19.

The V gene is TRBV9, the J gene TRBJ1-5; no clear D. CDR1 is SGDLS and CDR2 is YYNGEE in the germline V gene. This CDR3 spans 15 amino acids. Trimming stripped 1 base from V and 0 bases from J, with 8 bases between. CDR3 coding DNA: TGTGCCAGCAGCGTATTAGGAGATAGCAATCAGCCCCAGCATTTT. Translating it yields CASSVLGDSNQPQHF. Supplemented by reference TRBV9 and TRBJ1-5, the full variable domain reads DSGVTQTPKHLITATGQRVTLRCSPRSGDLSVYWYQQSLDQGLQFLIQYYNGEERAKGNILERFSAQQFPDLHSELNLSSLELGDSALYFCASSVLGDSNQPQHFGDGTRLSIL.

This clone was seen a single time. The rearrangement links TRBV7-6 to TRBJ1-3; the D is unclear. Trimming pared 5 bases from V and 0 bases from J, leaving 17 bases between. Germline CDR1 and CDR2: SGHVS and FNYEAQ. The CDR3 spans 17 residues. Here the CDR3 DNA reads TGTGCCAGCAGCGCCCTGAGCATCACCTCCTCTGGAAACACCATATATTTT. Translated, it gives CASSALSITSSGNTIYF.

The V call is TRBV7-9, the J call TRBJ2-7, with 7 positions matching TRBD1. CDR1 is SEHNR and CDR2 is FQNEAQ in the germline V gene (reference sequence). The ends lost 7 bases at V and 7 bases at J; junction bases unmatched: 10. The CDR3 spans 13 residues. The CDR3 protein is CASTSVTGNEQYF. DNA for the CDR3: TGTGCCAGCACCTCCGTGACAGGGAATGAGCAGTACTTC.